This T cell receptor (beta chain) was identified in a study of T cell responses to AZD1222 COVID-19 vaccine (dated by TCRdb to the early 2020s). General notes on the study: Because spike-specific TCR depth and breadth did not differ between the two schedules, AZD1222 recipients who got a second dose at roughly 4 weeks were pooled with those who got a second dose at roughly 12 weeks. TCR sequencing covered about 230 trial participants: about 210 given two doses of AZD1222 and around 25 given two doses of MenACWY control vaccine. Trial participants were enrolled into age subgroups of 18-55, 56-69 and 70-plus years, which contained approximately 150, 28 and 58 TCR-sequenced participants, respectively. What the authors observed across the whole study: The 56-69-year group was small, and its depth increase did not reach significance, likely because of low power. After two AZD1222 doses, both the breadth and the depth of spike-specific TCRs were significantly higher than at day 0 and than in MenACWY recipients. Conclusions about previously exposed vaccinees are limited because only five to seven AZD1222 recipients were SARS-CoV-2 seropositive at baseline. Reportedly, close to half of the unique spike-specific TCRs recognized epitopes lying outside the regions that are mutated in the B.1.351 and B.1.1.7 variants. The vaccine-associated CD4 TCRs covered the entire spike protein, and the dominant responses fell in regions 160-218 and 743-854. Participants were mostly white British and included more females than males, and it was suggested by the authors that clonal diversity may have been underestimated. Because no day 14 peak-response samples were available, the repertoires could be characterized only after the peak T cell response.

Per the publication, the time point label means: baseline before first vaccination. Samples from vaccinated people were obtained from the UK trials COV001 and COV002, which included a single-blind randomized controlled phase 2/3 trial of AZD1222 (ChAdOx1 nCoV-19) in healthy adults. Trial participant PBMC samples were collected at day 0 and day 28 after the second dose for TCRbeta chain sequencing. From the cysteine through the phenylalanine, the CDR3 covers 15 amino acids. Only the CDR3 region is kept as DNA, spanning 45 bases read in frame from base 1. CDR1 and CDR2, per the germline V gene (reference sequence), are MNHEY and SMNVEV. V is pared back by 5 bases and J by 5 bases, with 15 bases lying between the germline termini. Concerning this clone itself: Its antigen is unknown. No per-base quality is available; no much larger clone lies one base away.

The CDR3 regions of human TCRbeta chains were subjected to immunosequencing. The original methods were these. TCRs in the repertoires were matched against a reference library of SARS-CoV-2-specific TCRs that had been generated with the MIRA antigen-specificity platform. Breadth was defined as the fraction of unique TCRs that were SARS-CoV-2-associated, and depth was defined as the fraction of total T cells that were SARS-CoV-2-associated. Using the MIRA data, each spike-specific TCR was assigned both to the spike region to which the TCR was reactive and to a CD4 or CD8 class. Log10-transformed breadth and depth values were compared by one-way ANOVA with Sidak's multiple comparisons tests. The table was pulled from immuneACCESS by TCRdb, which kept in-frame rearrangements only. Such tables lose some clones; where checked, under half of the loss comes from unresolved V genes, and the rest has no known cause. The V and J calls and the clone size are those of that table, but D and trimming were determined from the DNA. The sample table records 99,000 or so clones; over 90% of these occur just once. The top ten clones comprise 4% to 5.5% of the sample.

The receptor comes from an adult in good health. The starting material was peripheral blood, obtained on day 0 of AZD1222 vaccination. The V and J genes are TRBV27 and TRBJ1-4; TRBD1 could be the D gene, as 5 bases match. The DNA is as follows: TGTGCCAGCAGTCCATGGGGGTGGCAGAATGAAAAACTGTTTTTT. It encodes CASSPWGWQNEKLFF.